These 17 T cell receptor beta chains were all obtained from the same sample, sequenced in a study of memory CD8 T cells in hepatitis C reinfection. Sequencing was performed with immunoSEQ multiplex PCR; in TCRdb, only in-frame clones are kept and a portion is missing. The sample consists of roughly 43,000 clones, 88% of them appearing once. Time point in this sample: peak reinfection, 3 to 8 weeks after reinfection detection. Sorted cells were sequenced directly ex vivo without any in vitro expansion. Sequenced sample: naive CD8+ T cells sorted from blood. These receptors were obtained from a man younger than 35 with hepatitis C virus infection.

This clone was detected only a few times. The DNA for the CDR3 is TGTGCCAGCCTTCTCTCGGGTACGGTTGAAGCTTTCTTT. This encodes CASLLSGTVEAFF. V is TRBV6-1 and J is TRBJ1-1, with D hard to call. There are 13 residues in the CDR3. Trimming left V 8 bases short and J 7 bases short, with 17 bases between. The germline V gene has CDR1 MNHNS and CDR2 SASEGT.

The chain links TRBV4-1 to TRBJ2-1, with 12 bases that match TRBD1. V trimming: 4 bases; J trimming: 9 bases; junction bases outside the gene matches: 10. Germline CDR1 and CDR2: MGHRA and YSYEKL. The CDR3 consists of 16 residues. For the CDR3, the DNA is TGCGCCAGCAGCCGAGCACCGGGACAGGGGGCCGGTGAGCAGTTCTTC. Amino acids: CASSRAPGQGAGEQFF.

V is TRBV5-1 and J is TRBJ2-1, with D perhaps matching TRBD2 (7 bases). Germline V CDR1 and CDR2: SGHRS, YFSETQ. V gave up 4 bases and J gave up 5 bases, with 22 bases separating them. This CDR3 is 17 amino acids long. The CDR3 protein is CASSLFGGRGEDNEQFF. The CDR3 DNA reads TGCGCCAGCAGCCTGTTCGGGGGGCGCGGGGAAGACAATGAGCAGTTCTTC.

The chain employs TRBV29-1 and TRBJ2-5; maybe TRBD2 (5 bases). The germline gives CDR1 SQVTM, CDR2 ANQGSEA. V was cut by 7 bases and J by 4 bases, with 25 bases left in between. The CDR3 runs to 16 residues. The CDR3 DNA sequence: TGCAGCGCTGGGCCAAGGGTCGAACGGGAAGTAGAGACCCAGTACTTC. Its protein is CSAGPRVEREVETQYF.

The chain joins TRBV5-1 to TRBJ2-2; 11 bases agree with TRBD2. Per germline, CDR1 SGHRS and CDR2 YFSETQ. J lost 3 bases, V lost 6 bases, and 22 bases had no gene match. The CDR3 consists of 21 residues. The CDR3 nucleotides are TGCGCCAGCATGGGCAGGGTAGGGTTCCTAGCGGGGGGTTTTTACACCGGGGAGCTGTTTTTT. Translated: CASMGRVGFLAGGFYTGELFF.

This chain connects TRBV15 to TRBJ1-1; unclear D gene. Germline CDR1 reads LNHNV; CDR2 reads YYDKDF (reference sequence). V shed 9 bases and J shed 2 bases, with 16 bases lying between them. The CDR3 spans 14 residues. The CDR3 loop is CATSTRDSNTEAFF. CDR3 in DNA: TGTGCCACTTCTACTAGGGATTCTAACACTGAAGCTTTCTTT.

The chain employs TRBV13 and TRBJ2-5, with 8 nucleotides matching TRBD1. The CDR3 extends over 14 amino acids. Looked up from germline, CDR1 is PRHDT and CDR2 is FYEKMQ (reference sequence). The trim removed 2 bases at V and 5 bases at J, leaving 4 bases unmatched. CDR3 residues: CASSLRQGTETQYF. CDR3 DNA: TGTGCCAGCAGCTTACGACAGGGGACGGAGACCCAGTACTTC. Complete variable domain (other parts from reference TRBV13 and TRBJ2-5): AAGVIQSPRHLIKEKRETATLKCYPIPRHDTVYWYQQGPGQDPQFLISFYEKMQSDKGSIPDRFSAQQFSDYHSELNMSSLELGDSALYFCASSLRQGTETQYFGPGTRLLVL.

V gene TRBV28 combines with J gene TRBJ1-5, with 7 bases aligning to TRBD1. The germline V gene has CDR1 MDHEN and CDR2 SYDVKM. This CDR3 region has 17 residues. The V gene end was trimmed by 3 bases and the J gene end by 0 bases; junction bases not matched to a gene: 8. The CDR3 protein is CASSFRGTRYSNQPQHF. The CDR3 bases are TGTGCCAGCAGTTTCAGGGGGACCCGATATAGCAATCAGCCCCAGCATTTT. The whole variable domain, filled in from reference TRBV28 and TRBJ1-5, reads DVKVTQSSRYLVKRTGEKVFLECVQDMDHENMFWYRQDPGLGLRLIYFSYDVKMKEKGDIPEGYSVSREKKERFSLILESASTNQTSMYLCASSFRGTRYSNQPQHFGDGTRLSIL.

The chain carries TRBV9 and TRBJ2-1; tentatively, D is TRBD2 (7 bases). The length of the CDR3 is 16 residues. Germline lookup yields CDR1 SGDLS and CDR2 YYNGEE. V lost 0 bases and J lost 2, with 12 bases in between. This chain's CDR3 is CASSVGRGGPYNEQFF. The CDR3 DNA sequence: TGTGCCAGCAGCGTAGGAAGGGGGGGCCCCTACAATGAGCAGTTCTTC.

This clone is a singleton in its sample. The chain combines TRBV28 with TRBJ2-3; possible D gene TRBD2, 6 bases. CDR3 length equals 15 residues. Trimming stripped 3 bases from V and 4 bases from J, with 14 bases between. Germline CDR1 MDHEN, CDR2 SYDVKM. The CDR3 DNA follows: TGTGCCAGCAGTTTCGCGGGACCCCCGGCAGATACGCAGTATTTT. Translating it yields CASSFAGPPADTQYF.

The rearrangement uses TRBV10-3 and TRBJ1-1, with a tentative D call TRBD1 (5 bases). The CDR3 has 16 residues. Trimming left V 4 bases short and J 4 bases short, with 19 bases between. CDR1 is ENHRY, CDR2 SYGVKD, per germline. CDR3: CAISALSERGTTEAFF. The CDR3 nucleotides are TGTGCCATCAGTGCCCTCTCGGAGCGGGGGACCACTGAAGCTTTCTTT.

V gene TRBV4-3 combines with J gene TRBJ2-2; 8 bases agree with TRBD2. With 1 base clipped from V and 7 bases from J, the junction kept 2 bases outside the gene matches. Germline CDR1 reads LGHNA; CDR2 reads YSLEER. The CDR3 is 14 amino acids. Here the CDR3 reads CASSQGGGFGELFF. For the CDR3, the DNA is TGCGCCAGCAGCCAAGGCGGGGGGTTCGGGGAGCTGTTTTTT.

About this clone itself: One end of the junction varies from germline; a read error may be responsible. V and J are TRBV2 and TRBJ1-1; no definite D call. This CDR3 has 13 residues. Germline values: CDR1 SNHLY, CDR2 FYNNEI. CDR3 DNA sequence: TGCGCCAGCAGCCCAGTCATGAACACTGAAGCTTTCTTT. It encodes CASSPVMNTEAFF.

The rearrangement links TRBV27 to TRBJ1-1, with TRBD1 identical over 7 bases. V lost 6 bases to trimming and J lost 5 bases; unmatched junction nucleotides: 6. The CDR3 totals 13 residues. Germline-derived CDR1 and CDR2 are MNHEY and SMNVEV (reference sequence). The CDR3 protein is CASSLQGFTEAFF. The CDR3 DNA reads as TGTGCCAGCAGCCTACAGGGGTTTACTGAAGCTTTCTTT.

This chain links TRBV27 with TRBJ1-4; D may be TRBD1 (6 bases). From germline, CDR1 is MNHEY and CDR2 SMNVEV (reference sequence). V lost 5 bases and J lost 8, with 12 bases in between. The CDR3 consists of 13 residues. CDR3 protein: CASSLQGREKLFF. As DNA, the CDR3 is TGTGCCAGCAGTCTCCAGGGGCGAGAAAAACTGTTTTTT.

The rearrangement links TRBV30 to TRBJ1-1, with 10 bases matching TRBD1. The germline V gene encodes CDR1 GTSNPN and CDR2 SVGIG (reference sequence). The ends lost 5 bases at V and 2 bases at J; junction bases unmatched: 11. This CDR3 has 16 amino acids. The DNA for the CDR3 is TGTGCCTGGTACCTCTTCCGGGACAGGGGAAACACTGAAGCTTTCTTT. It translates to CAWYLFRDRGNTEAFF.

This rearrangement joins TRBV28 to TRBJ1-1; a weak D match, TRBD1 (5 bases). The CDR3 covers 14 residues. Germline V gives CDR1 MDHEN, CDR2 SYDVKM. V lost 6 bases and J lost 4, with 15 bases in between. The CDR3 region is CASSPLGRVTEAFF. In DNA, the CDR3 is TGTGCCAGCAGCCCCCTCGGCAGGGTCACTGAAGCTTTCTTT.